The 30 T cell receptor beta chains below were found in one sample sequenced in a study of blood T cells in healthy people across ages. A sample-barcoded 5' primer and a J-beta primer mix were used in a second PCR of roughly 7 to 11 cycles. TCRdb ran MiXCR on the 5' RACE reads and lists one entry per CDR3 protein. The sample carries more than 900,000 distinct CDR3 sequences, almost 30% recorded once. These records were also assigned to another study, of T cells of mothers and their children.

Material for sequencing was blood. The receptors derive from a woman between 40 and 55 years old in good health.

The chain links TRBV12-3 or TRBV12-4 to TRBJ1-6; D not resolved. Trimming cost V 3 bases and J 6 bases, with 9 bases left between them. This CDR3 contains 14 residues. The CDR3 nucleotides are TGTGCCAGCAGTTTGTACGGACGTAATTCACCCCTCCACTTT. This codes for CASSLYGRNSPLHF.

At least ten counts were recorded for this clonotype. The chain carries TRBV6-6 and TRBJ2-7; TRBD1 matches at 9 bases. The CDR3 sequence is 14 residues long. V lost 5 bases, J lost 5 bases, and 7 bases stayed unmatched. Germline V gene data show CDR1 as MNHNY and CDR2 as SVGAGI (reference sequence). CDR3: CASSRRDRAHEQYF. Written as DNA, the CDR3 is TGTGCCAGCAGTCGCCGGGACAGGGCCCACGAGCAGTACTTC.

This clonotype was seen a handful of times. The chain's CDR3 is CASSITLGQAYEQYF. The CDR3 coding sequence is TGTGCCAGCAGCATAACCCTAGGACAGGCCTACGAGCAGTACTTC. The rearrangement joins TRBV3-1 to TRBJ2-7, with 7 nucleotides matching TRBD1. Germline V gene sequence: CDR1 LGHDT, CDR2 YNNKEL (reference sequence). Trimming at V came to 5 bases and at J to 2 bases, leaving 9 bases not matched to a gene. This CDR3 has 15 amino acids.

The CDR3 DNA is TGCGCCAGCAGCGTTCCGGGACTAGCGGCCTACGAGCAGTACTTC. Encoded protein: CASSVPGLAAYEQYF. The chain is built from TRBV5-1 and TRBJ2-7, with TRBD2 matching 11 bases. Germline V gene sequence: CDR1 SGHRS, CDR2 YFSETQ. The CDR3 has 15 amino acids. Losses at the gene ends were 4 bases for V and 2 bases for J; bases not matched to a gene: 5. Filled out from reference TRBV5-1 and TRBJ2-7, the complete variable domain reads KAGVTQTPRYLIKTRGQQVTLSCSPISGHRSVSWYQQTPGQGLQFLFEYFSETQRNKGNFPGRFSGRQFSNSRSEMNVSTLELGDSALYLCASSVPGLAAYEQYFGPGTRLTVT.

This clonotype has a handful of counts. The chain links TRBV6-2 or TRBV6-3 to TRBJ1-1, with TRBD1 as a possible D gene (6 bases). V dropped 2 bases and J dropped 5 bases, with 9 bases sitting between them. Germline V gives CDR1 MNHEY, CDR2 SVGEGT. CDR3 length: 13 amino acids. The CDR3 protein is CASSYTGWTEAFF. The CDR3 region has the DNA TGTGCCAGCAGTTACACAGGGTGGACTGAAGCTTTCTTT.

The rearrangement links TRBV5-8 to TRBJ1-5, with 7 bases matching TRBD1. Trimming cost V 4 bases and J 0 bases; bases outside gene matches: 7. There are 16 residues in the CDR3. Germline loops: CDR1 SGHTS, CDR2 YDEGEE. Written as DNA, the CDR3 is TGTGCCAGCAGCAGGAGGACAGGATATAGCAATCAGCCCCAGCATTTT. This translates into CASSRRTGYSNQPQHF.

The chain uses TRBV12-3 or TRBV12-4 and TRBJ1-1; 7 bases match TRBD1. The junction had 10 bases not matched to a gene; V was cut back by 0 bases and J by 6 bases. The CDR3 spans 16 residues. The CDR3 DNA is TGTGCCAGCAGTTTAGCCACAGGGGCAGGGCCCGCTGAAGCTTTCTTT. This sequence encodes CASSLATGAGPAEAFF.

The CDR3 loop is CASSYSTGWESQYF. CDR3 sequence (DNA): TGTGCCAGCAGTTACTCTACAGGGTGGGAGTCCCAGTACTTC. V is TRBV6-5 and J is TRBJ2-5; perhaps TRBD1 as D (6 bases). Trimming left V 0 bases short and J 9 bases short, with 14 bases between. Per the germline V gene, CDR1 is MNHEY and CDR2 is SVGAGI. The length of the CDR3 is 14 residues.

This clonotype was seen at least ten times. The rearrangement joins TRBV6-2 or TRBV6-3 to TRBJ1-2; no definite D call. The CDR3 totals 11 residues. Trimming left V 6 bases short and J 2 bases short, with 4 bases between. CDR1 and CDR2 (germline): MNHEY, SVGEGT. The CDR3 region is CASRENYGYTF. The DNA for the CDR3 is TGTGCCAGCAGGGAAAACTATGGCTACACCTTC.

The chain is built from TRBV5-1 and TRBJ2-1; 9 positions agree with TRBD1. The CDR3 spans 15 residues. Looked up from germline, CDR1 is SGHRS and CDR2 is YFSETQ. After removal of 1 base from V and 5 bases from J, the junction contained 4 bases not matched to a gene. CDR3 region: CASSLLGTGNNEQFF. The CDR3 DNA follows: TGCGCCAGCAGCTTGTTAGGGACAGGGAACAATGAGCAGTTCTTC.

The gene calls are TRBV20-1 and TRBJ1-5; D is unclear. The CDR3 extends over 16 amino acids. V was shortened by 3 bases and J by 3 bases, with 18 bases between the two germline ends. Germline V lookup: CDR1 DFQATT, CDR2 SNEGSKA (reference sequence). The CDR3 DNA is TGCAGTGCTAGGCACCCATCCGACCCGTTCAATCAGCCCCAGCATTTT. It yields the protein CSARHPSDPFNQPQHF.

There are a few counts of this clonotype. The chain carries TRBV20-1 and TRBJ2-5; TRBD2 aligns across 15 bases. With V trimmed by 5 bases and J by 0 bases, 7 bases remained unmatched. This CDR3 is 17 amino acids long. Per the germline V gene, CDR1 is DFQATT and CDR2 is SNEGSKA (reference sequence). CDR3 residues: CSAGLAGGLLYQETQYF. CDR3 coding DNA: TGCAGTGCTGGACTAGCGGGGGGGCTCCTGTACCAAGAGACCCAGTACTTC.

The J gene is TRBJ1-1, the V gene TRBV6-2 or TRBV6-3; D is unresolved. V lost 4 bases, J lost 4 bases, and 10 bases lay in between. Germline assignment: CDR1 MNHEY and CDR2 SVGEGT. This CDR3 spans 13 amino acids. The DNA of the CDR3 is TGTGCCAGCAGTTCGGCGATCTGCACTGAAGCTTTCTTT. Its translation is CASSSAICTEAFF.

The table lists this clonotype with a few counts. The CDR3 loop reads CASSDSRTGGNGYTF. The CDR3 bases are TGTGCCAGCAGTGACTCGAGGACAGGGGGGAATGGCTACACCTTC. V is TRBV25-1 and J is TRBJ1-2; 10 bases line up with TRBD1. Germline V gives CDR1 MGHDK, CDR2 SYGVNS. The CDR3 has 15 residues. Trimming removed 3 bases from V and 6 bases from J; junction bases left unmatched: 7.

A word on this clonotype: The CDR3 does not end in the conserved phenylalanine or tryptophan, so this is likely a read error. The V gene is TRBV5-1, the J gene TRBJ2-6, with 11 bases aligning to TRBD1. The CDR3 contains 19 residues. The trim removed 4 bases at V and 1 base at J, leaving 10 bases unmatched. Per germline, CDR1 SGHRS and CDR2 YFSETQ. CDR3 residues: CASSLGTGGSLSGANVLTN. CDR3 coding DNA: TGCGCCAGCAGCCTGGGGACAGGGGGAAGTCTATCTGGGGCCAACGTCCTGACTAAC.

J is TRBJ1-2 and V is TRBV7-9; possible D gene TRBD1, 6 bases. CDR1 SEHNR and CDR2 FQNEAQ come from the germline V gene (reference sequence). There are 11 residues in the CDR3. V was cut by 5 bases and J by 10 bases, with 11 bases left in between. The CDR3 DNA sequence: TGTGCCAGCAGCCTACAGGGTGCCTACACCTTC. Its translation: CASSLQGAYTF.

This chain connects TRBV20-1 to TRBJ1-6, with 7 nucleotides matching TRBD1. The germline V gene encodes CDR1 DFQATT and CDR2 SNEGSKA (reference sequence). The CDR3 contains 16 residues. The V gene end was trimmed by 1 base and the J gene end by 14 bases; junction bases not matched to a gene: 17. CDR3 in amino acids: CSARALGTDLNRSLHF. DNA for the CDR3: TGCAGTGCTAGAGCGTTAGGGACAGACCTCAACCGGTCCCTCCACTTT.

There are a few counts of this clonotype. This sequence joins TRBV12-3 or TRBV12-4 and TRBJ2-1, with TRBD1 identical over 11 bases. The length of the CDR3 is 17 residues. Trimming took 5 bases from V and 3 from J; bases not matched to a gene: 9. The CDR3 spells CASSPNTGTGGYNEQFF. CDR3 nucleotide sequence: TGTGCCAGCAGTCCCAACACCGGGACAGGGGGCTACAATGAGCAGTTCTTC.

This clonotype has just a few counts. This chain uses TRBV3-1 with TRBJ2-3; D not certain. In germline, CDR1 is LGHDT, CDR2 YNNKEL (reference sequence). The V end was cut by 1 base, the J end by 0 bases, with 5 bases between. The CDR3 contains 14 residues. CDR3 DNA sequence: TGTGCCAGCAGCCAAGTGCCTAGCACAGATACGCAGTATTTT. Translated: CASSQVPSTDTQYF.

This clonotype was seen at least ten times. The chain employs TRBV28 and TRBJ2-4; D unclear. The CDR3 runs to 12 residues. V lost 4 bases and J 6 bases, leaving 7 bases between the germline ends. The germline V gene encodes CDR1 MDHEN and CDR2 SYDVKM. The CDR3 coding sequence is TGTGCCAGCAGTTATGACTTAAACATTCAGTACTTC. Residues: CASSYDLNIQYF.

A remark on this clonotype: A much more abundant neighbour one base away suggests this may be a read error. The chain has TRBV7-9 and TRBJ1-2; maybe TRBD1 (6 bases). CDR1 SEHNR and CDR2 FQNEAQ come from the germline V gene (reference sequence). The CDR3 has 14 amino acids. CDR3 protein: CASSFTGIKIGYAF. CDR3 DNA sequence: TGTGCCAGCAGCTTCACAGGGATTAAGATTGGCTACGCCTTC.

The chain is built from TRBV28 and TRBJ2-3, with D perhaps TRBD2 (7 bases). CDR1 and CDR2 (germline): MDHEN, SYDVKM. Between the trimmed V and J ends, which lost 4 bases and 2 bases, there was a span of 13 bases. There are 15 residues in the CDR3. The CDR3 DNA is TGTGCCAGCAGTTGGAGGCGGGGGCCCACAGATACGCAGTATTTT. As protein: CASSWRRGPTDTQYF. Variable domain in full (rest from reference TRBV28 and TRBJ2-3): DVKVTQSSRYLVKRTGEKVFLECVQDMDHENMFWYRQDPGLGLRLIYFSYDVKMKEKGDIPEGYSVSREKKERFSLILESASTNQTSMYLCASSWRRGPTDTQYFGPGTRLTVL.

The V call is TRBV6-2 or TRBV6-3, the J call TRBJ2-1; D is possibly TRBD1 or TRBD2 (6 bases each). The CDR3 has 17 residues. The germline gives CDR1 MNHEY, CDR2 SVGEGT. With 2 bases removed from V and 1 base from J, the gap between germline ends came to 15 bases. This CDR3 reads CASSYLGGGYSYNEQFF. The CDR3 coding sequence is TGTGCCAGCAGTTACCTAGGGGGAGGATATTCCTACAATGAGCAGTTCTTC.

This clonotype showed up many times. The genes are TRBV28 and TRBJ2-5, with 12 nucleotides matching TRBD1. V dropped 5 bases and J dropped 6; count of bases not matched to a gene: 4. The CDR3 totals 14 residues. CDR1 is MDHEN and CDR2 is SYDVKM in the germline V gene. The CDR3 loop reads CASSGTGGLKTQYF. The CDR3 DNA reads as TGTGCCAGCAGTGGGACAGGGGGCTTAAAGACCCAGTACTTC.

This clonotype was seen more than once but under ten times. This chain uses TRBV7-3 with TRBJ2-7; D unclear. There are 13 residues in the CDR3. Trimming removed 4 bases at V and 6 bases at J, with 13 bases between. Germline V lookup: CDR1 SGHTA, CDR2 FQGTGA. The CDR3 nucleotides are TGTGCCAGCAGCTACACGTTCGGGTCCGAGCAGTACTTC. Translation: CASSYTFGSEQYF.

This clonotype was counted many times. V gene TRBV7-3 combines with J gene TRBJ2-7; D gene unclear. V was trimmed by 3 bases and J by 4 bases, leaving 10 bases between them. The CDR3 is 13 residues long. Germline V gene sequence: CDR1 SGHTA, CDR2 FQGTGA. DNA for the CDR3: TGTGCCAGCAGCTTCACCCAGGATTACGAGCAGTACTTC. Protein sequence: CASSFTQDYEQYF.

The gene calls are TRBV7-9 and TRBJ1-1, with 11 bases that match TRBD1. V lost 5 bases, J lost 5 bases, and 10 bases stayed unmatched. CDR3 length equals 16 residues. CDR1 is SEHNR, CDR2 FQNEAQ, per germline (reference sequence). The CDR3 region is CASSPAGQGALTEAFF. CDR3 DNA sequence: TGTGCCAGCAGCCCCGCCGGACAGGGGGCGCTTACTGAAGCTTTCTTT.

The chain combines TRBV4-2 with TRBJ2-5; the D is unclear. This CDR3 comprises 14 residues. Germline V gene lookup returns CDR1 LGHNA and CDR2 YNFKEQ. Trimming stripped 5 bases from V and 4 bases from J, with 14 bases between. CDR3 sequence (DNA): TGTGCCAGCAGCGCGCCCGGCCAGGCAGAGACCCAGTACTTC. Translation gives CASSAPGQAETQYF.

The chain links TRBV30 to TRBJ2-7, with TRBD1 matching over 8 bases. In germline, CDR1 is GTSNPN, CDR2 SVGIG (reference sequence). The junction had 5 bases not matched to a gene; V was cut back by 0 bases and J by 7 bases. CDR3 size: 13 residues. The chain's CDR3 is CAWSVNRDREQYF. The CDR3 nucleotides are TGTGCCTGGAGTGTCAACAGGGACAGGGAGCAGTACTTC.

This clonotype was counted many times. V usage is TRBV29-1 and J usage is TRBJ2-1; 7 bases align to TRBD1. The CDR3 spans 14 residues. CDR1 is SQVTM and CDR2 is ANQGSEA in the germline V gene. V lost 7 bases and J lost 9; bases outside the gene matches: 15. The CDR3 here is CSGTLGQYNVEQFF. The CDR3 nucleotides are TGCAGCGGGACCCTGGGACAGTACAATGTTGAGCAGTTCTTC.